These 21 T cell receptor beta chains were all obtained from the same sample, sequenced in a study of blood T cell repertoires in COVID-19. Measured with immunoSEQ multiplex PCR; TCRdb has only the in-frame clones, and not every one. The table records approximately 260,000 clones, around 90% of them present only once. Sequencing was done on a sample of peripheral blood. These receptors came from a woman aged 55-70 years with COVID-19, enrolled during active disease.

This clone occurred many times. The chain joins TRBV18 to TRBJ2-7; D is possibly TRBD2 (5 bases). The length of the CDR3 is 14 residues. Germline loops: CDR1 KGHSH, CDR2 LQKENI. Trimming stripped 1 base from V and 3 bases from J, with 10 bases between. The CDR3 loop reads CASSPRPGLYEQYF. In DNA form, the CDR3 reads TGTGCCAGCTCACCACGCCCCGGACTCTACGAGCAGTACTTC.

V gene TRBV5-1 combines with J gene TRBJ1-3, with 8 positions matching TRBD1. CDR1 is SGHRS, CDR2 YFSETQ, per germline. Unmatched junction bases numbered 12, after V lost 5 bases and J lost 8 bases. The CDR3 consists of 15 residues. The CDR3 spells CASSTARGPADTIYF. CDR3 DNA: TGCGCCAGCAGTACCGCCAGGGGGCCGGCGGACACCATATATTTT.

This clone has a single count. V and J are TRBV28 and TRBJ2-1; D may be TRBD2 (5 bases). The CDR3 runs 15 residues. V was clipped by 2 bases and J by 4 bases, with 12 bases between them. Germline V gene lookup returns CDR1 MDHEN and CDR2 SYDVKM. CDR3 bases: TGTGCCAGCAGTTTAAGGGCTAGCTCATACAATGAGCAGTTCTTC. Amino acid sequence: CASSLRASSYNEQFF.

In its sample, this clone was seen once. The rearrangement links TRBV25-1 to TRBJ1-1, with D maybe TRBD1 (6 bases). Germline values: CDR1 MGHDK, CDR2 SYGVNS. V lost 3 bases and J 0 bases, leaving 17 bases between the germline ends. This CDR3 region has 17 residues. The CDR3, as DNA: TGTGCCAGCAGTGACCCCCTTCAACAGGGTCTGAACACTGAAGCTTTCTTT. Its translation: CASSDPLQQGLNTEAFF.

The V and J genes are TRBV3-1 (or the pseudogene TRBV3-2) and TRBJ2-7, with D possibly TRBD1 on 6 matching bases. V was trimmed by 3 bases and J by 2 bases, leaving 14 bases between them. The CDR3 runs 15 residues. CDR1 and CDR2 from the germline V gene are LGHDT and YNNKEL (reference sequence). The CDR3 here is CASSQIRQATYEQYF. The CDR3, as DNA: TGTGCCAGCAGCCAGATACGACAGGCGACCTACGAGCAGTACTTC.

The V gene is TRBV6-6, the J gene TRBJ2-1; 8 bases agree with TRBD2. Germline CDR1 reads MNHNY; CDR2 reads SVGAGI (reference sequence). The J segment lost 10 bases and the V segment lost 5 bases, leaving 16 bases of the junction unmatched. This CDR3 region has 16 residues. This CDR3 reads CASSTTLAGRKSEQFF. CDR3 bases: TGTGCCAGCAGTACAACCTTAGCGGGGCGGAAATCGGAGCAGTTCTTC.

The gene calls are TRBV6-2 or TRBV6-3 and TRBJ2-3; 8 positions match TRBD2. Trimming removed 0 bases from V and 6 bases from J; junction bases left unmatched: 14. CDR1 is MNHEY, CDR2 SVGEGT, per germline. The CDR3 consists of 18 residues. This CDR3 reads CASSYSAGGVSGPDTQYF. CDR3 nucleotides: TGTGCCAGCAGTTACTCGGCCGGGGGGGTCTCGGGGCCGGATACGCAGTATTTT.

CDR3 in amino acids: CASSANSGPLHF. CDR3 in DNA: TGTGCCAGCAGCGCAAACAGTGGGCCCCTCCACTTT. This sequence joins TRBV7-3 and TRBJ1-6; D is undetermined. CDR3 size: 12 residues. Looked up from germline, CDR1 is SGHTA and CDR2 is FQGTGA. Trimming stripped 5 bases from V and 13 bases from J, with 12 bases between.

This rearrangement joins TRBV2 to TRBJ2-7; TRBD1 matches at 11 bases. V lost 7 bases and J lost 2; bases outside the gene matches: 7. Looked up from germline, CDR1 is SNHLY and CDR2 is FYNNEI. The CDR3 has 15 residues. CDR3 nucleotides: TGTGCCAGCACCCGGGACAGGGGGAACACCTACGAGCAGTACTTC. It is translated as CASTRDRGNTYEQYF.

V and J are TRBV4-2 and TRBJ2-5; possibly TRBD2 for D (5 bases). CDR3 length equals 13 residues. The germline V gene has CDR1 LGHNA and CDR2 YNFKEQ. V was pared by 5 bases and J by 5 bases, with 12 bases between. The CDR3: CASSESLAETQYF. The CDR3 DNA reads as TGTGCCAGCAGCGAGAGCCTAGCCGAGACCCAGTACTTC.

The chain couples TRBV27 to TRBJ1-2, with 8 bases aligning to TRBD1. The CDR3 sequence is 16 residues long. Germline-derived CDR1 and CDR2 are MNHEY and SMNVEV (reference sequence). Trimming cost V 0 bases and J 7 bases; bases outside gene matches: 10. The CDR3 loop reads CASSLSDRAHVGGYTF. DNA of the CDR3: TGTGCCAGCAGTTTATCGGACAGGGCCCATGTCGGTGGCTACACCTTC.

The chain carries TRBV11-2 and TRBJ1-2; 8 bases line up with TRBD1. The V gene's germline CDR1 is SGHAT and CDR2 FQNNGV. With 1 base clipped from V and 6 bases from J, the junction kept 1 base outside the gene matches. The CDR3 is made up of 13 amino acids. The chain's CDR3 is CASSLAQGDGYTF. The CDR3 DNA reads TGTGCCAGCAGCTTAGCACAGGGGGATGGCTACACCTTC.

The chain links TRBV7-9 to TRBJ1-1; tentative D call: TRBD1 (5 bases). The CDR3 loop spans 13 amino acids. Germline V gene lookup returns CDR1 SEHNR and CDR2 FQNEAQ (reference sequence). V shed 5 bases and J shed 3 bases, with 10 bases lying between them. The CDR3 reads CASSEQEYTEAFF. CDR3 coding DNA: TGTGCCAGCAGCGAACAGGAATACACTGAAGCTTTCTTT.

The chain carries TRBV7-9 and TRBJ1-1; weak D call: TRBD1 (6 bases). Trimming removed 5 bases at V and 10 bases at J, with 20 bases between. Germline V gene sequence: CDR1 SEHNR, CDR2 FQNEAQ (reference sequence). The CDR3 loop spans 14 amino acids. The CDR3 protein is CASSLGWGQGGAFF. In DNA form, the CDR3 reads TGTGCCAGCAGCCTAGGTTGGGGACAAGGGGGAGCTTTCTTT.

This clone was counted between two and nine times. In DNA form, the CDR3 reads TGTGCCAGCAGTTCCTTACAGGGAACTAATGAAAAACTGTTTTTT. Protein sequence: CASSSLQGTNEKLFF. The chain has TRBV2 and TRBJ1-4; D is possibly TRBD1 (6 bases). The germline CDR1 and CDR2 sequences are SNHLY and FYNNEI. The V end lost 5 bases, the J end lost 1 base, and 11 bases lay between the germline ends. CDR3 length: 15 amino acids.

The CDR3 DNA reads as TGTGCCAGCAGCGGACAGGGGTACACTGAAGCTTTCTTT. The encoded protein is CASSGQGYTEAFF. The rearrangement uses TRBV9 and TRBJ1-1, with 8 bases that match TRBD1. Germline values: CDR1 SGDLS, CDR2 YYNGEE. This CDR3 has 13 amino acids. After removal of 3 bases from V and 3 bases from J, the junction contained 1 base not matched to a gene.

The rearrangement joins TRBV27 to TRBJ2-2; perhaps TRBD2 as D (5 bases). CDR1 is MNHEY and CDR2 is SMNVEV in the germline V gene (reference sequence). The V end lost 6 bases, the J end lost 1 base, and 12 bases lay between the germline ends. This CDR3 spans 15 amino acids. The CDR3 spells CASRRVAGNTGELFF. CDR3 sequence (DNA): TGTGCCAGCAGGCGGGTCGCGGGGAACACCGGGGAGCTGTTTTTT.

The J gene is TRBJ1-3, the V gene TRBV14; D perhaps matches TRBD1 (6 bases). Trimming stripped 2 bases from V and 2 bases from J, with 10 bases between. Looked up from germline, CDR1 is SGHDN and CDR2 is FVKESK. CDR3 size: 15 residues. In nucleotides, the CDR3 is TGTGCCAGCAGCCAAAACAGGGCCCCTGGAAACACCATATATTTT. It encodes CASSQNRAPGNTIYF.

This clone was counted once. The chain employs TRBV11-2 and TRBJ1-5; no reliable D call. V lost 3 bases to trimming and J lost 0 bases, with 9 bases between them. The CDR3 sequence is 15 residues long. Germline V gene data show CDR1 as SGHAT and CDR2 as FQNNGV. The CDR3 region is CASSFSSYSNQPQHF. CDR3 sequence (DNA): TGTGCCAGCAGCTTTTCGAGTTATAGCAATCAGCCCCAGCATTTT.

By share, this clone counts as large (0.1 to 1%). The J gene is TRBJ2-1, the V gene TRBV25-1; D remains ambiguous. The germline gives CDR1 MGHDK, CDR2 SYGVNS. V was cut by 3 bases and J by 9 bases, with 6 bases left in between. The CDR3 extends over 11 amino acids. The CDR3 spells CASSDNIEQFF. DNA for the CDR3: TGTGCCAGCAGTGACAACATTGAGCAGTTCTTC.

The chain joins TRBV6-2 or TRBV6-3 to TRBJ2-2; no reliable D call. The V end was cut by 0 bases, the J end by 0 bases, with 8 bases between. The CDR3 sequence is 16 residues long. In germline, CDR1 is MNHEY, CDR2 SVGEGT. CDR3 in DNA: TGTGCCAGCAGTTACTCGAAACGAGCGAACACCGGGGAGCTGTTTTTT. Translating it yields CASSYSKRANTGELFF.